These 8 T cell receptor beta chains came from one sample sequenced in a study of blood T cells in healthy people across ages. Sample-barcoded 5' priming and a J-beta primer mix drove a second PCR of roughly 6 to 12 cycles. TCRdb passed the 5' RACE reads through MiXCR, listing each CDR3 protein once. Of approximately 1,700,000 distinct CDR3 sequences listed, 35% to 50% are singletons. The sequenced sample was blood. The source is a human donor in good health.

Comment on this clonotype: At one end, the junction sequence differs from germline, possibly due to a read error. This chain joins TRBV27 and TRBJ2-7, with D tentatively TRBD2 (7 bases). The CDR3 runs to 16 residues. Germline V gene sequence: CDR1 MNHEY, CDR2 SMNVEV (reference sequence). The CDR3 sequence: CASSLRGPPGPYGQYF. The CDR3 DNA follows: TGTGCCAGCAGTTTGCGGGGGCCGCCCGGTCCCTACGGGCAGTACTTC.

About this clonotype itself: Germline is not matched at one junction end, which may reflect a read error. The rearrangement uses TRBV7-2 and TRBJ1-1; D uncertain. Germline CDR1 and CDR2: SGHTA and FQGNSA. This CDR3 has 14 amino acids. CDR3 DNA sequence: TGTGTCAGCAGTGTGCCCTCAGTGAACACTGAAGCTTTCTTT. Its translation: CVSSVPSVNTEAFF.

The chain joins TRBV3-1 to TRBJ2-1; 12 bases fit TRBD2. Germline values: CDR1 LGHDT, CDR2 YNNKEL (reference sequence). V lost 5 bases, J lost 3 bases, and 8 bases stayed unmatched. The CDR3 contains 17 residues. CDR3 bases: TGTGCCAGCAGCACTCGGACTAGCGGGGTCTTCTACAATGAGCAGTTCTTC. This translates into CASSTRTSGVFYNEQFF.

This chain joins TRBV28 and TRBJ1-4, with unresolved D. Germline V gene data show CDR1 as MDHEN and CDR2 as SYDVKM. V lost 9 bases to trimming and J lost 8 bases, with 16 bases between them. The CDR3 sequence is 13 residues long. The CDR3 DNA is TGTGCCAGTCCCCCTGTTGGGTACGAAAAACTGTTTTTT. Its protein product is CASPPVGYEKLFF.

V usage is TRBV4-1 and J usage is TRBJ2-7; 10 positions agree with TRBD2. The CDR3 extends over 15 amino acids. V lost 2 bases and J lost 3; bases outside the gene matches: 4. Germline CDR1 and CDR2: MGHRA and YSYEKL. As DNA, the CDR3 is TGCGCCAGCAGCCAAATAAGCGGGGGGGTCTACGAGCAGTACTTC. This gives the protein CASSQISGGVYEQYF.

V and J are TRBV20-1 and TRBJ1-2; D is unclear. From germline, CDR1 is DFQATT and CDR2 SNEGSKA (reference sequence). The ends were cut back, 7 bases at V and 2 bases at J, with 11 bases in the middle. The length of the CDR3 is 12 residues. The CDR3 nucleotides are TGCAGTGATAGGGTCTTGAACTATGGCTACACCTTC. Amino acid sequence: CSDRVLNYGYTF.

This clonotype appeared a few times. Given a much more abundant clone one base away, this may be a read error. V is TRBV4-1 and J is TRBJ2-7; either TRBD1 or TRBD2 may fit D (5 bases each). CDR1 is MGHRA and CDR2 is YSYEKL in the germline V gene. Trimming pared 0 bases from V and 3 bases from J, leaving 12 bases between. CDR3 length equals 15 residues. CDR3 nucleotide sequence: TGCGCCAGCAGCCAAGATGGTGTGGGGGTCTACGAGCAGTACTTC. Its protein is CASSQDGVGVYEQYF.

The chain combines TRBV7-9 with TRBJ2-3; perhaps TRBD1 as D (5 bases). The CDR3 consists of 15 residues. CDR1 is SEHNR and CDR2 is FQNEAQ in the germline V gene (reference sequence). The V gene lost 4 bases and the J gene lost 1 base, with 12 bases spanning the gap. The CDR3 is CASSSQGIGTDTQYF. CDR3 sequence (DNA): TGTGCCAGCAGCTCCCAGGGTATCGGCACAGATACGCAGTATTTT.